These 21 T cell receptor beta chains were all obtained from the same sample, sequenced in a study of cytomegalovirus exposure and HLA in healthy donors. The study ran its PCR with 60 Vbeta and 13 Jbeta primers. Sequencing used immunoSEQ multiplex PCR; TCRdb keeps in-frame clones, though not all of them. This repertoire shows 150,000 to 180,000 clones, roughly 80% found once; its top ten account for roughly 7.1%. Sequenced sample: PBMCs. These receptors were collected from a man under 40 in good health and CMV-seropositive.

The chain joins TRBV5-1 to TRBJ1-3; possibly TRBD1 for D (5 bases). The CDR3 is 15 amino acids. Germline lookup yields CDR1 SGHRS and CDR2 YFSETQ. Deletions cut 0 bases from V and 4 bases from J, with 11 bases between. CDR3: CASSLATGVGNTIYF. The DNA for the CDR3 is TGCGCCAGCAGCTTGGCCACGGGGGTAGGAAACACCATATATTTT.

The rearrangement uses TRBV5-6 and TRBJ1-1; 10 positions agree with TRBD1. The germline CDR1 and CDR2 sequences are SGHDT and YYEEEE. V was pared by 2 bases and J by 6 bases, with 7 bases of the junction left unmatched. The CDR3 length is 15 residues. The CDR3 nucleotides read TGTGCCAGCAGCTTCGCCGGGACAGGGGTTCCTGAAGCTTTCTTT. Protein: CASSFAGTGVPEAFF.

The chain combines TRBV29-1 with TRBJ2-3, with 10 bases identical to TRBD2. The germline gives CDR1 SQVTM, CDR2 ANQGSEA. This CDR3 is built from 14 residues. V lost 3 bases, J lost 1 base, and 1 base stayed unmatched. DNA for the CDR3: TGCAGCGTTGACCTAGCGGGGGGCACAGATACGCAGTATTTT. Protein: CSVDLAGGTDTQYF.

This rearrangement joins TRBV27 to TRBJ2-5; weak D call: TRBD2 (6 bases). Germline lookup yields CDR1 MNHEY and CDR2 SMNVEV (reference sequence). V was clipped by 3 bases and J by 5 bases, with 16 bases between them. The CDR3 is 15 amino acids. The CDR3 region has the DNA TGTGCCAGCAGTTTTTACCGGAGGGCCGGGGAGACCCAGTACTTC. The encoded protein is CASSFYRRAGETQYF.

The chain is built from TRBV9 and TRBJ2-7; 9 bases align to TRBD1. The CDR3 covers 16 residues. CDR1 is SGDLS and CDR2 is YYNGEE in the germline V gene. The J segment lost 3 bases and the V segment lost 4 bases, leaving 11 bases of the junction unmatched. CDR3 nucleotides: TGTGCCAGCAGCCTTGGGACAGGGAGCATAATCTACGAGCAGTACTTC. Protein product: CASSLGTGSIIYEQYF.

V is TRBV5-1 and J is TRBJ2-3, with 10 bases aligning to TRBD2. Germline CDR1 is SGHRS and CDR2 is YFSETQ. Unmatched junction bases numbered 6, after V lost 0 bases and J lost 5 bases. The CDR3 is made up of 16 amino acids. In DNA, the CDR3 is TGCGCCAGCAGCTTGGTGGTAGCGGGAGGCCAAGATACGCAGTATTTT. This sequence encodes CASSLVVAGGQDTQYF.

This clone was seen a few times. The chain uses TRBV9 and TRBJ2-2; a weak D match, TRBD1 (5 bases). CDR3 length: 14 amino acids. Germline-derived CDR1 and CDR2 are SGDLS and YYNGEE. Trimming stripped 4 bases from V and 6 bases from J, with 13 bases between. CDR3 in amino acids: CASSLLQAAGELFF. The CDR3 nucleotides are TGTGCCAGCAGCTTACTACAGGCCGCCGGGGAGCTGTTTTTT.

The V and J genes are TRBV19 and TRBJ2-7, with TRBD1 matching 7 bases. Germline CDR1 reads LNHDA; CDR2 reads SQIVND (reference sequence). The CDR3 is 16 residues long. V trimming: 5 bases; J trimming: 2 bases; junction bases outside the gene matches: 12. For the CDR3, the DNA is TGTGCCAGTAGTCCTCGGGACAGAATATCCGCCTACGAGCAGTACTTC. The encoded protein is CASSPRDRISAYEQYF.

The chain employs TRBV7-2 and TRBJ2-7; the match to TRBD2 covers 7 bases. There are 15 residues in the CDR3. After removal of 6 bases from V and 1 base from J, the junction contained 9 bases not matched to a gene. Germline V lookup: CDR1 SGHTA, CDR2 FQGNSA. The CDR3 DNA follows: TGTGCCAGCAGGTCCCTGGGAGGGAATTCCTACGAGCAGTACTTC. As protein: CASRSLGGNSYEQYF.

CDR3 region: CASSLWGGGGQPQHF. CDR3 DNA: TGTGCCAGCAGCTTATGGGGGGGAGGGGGTCAGCCCCAGCATTTT. The chain uses TRBV7-2 and TRBJ1-5, with a tentative D call TRBD1 (6 bases). Between the trimmed V and J ends, which lost 2 bases and 6 bases, there was a span of 14 bases. CDR3 length: 15 residues. Germline V gene sequence: CDR1 SGHTA, CDR2 FQGNSA.

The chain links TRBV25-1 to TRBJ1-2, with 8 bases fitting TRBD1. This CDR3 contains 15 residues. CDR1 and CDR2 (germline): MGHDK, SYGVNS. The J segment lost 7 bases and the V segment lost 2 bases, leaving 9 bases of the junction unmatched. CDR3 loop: CASSETGQGAGGYTF. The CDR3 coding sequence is TGTGCCAGCAGTGAAACCGGGCAGGGGGCAGGTGGCTACACCTTC.

Here the CDR3 DNA reads TGCGCCAGCAGTGGGGGACTAGCGAAAAACACCGGGGAGCTGTTTTTT. This translates into CASSGGLAKNTGELFF. The J gene is TRBJ2-2, the V gene TRBV10-1; 10 nucleotides line up with TRBD2. The V gene's germline CDR1 is WNHNN and CDR2 SYGVQD (reference sequence). V shed 4 bases, J shed 2 bases, and the junction held 4 bases outside the gene matches. The CDR3 loop spans 16 amino acids.

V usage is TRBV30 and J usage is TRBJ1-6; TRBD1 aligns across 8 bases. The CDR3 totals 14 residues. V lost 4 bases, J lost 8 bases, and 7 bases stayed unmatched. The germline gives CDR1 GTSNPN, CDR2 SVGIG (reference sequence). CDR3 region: CAWTGAGGDSPLHF. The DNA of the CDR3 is TGTGCCTGGACCGGGGCAGGGGGCGATTCACCCCTCCACTTT.

Here the CDR3 reads CASSLGQGTYEQYF. DNA for the CDR3: TGTGCCAGCAGCTTAGGCCAGGGAACCTACGAGCAGTACTTC. This sequence joins TRBV7-3 and TRBJ2-7, with D maybe TRBD1 (5 bases). Germline values: CDR1 SGHTA, CDR2 FQGTGA. The V gene lost 2 bases and the J gene lost 2 bases, with 10 bases spanning the gap. The CDR3 is 14 residues long.

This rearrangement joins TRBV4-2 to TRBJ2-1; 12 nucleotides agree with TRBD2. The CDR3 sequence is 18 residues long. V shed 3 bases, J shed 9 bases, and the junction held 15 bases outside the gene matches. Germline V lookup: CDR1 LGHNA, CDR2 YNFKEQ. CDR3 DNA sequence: TGTGCCAGCAGCCACACTAGCGGGAGGCAAGATTTAGTGAGTGAGCAGTTCTTC. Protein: CASSHTSGRQDLVSEQFF.

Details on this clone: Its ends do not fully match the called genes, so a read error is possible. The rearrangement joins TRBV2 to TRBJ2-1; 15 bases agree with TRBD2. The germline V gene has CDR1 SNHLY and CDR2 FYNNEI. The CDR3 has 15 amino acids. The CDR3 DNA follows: TGTGCCAGCAGTTCCCGCGGACTAGCGGGAGGGATCTCTCTCTTC. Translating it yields CASSSRGLAGGISLF.

CDR3 DNA: TGTGCCAGCAGTCAGGACATCTCCTACGAGCAGTACTTC. This encodes CASSQDISYEQYF. V usage is TRBV5-8 and J usage is TRBJ2-7; D is possibly TRBD1 (5 bases). This CDR3 comprises 13 residues. The V gene lost 5 bases and the J gene lost 0 bases, with 9 bases spanning the gap. Germline assignment: CDR1 SGHTS and CDR2 YDEGEE. The whole variable domain, filled in from reference TRBV5-8 and TRBJ2-7, reads EAGVTQSPTHLIKTRGQQATLRCSPISGHTSVYWYQQALGLGLQFLLWYDEGEERNRGNFPPRFSGRQFPNYSSELNVNALELEDSALYLCASSQDISYEQYFGPGTRLTVT.

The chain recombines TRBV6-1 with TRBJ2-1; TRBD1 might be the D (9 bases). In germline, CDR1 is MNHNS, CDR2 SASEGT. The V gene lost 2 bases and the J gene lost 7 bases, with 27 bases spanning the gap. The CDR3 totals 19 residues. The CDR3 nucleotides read TGTGCCAGCAGTGAAATTAGGACAGGGGTGTCGGGGGGGAAGAATGAGCAGTTCTTC. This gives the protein CASSEIRTGVSGGKNEQFF.

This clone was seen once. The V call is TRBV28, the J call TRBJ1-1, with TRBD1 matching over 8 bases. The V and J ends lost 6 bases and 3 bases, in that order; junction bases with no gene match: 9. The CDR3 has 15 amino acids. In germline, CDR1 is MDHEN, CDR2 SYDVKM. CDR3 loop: CASSRPGTGDTEAFF. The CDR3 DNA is TGTGCCAGCAGCCGACCGGGGACAGGCGACACTGAAGCTTTCTTT.

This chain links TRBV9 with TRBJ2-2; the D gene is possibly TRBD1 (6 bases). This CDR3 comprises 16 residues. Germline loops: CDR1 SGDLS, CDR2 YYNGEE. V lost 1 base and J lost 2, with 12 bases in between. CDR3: CASSVRGRGNTGELFF. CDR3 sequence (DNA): TGTGCCAGCAGCGTAAGGGGCAGGGGAAACACCGGGGAGCTGTTTTTT.

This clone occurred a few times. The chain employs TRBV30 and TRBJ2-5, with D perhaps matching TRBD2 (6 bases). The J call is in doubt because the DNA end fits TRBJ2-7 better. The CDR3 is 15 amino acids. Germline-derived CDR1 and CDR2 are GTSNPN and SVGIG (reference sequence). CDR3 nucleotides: TGTGCCTGGAGGGCCCCTAGCGCCCTCTCCTACGAGCAGTACTTC. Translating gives CAWRAPSALSYEQYF.